This TCR beta chain was recovered during a study of CD8+CD57+ T cells in acquired aplastic anemia. This clonotype was seen once. At one end, the junction sequence differs from germline, possibly due to a read error. The TCR beta profiling, which covered VDJ combination and CDR3 sequence, was carried out using genomic DNA as the template. TCRdb itself ran the reads through MiXCR, one entry per CDR3 protein. This sample has some 240,000 distinct CDR3 sequences; around 32% occur once, and the top ten carry roughly 1.1%. The germline CDR1 and CDR2 sequences are LNHNV and YYDKDF (reference sequence). This CDR3 has 14 residues.

The chain has TRBV15 and TRBJ1-6; D is perhaps TRBD1 (6 bases). Specimen: sorted CD4+, CD8+, or CD8+CD57+ T cells (not recorded which) from PBMCs. This TCR came from a human donor in good health, serving as a control. The CDR3 loop is CATGPGDYNTPLHF. The CDR3 region has the DNA TGCGCCACGGGCCCAGGGGACTATAATACACCCCTCCACTTT.